This TCR beta chain was found in a study of T-cell reconstitution after alpha-beta-depleted transplantation in children (TCRdb year 2016). Study-wide context: T-cell immune reconstitution after TCRalphabeta/CD19-depleted allogeneic hematopoietic cell transplantation in children was quantitatively tracked in the study by means of TCR repertoire profiling.

As encoded in the germline V gene (reference sequence), CDR1 is GTSNPN while CDR2 is SVGIG. For this chain, trimming is 2 bases at the V end and 7 bases at the J end, and the number of junction bases without a gene match is 6. The CDR3 covers 13 residues, taking in both the cysteine and the phenylalanine. Just the 39-base CDR3 DNA is kept, in frame starting at base 1. This clonotype appeared a single time. Its antigen specificity is not known. No much larger clone exists at a distance of one base, and base qualities are not known. Libraries were constructed by PCR. The sequencer was an Illumina HiSeq 2500. Molecular barcoding was employed in the preparation of TCR libraries, with unique molecular identifiers being used to normalize TCRbeta repertoire quantification. TCRdb trimmed the raw reads at Q25, called clones with MiXCR and kept productive beta chains. Here each entry gathers all rows of one CDR3 protein and keeps the most common genes and DNA. This sample holds roughly 500,000 distinct CDR3 sequences; 30% to 35% were observed only once. Less than 2.5% of the sample goes to the ten largest clones.

This receptor was identified in a human donor who donated a stem cell graft to a child with aplastic anemia. Sequenced material: PBMCs from the stem cell graft donor, taken from the stem cell graft. The receptor chain draws on TRBV30 and TRBJ2-5, and 8 junctional nucleotides match TRBD2. The CDR3 amino acid sequence is: CAWSKLAAGTQYF. The DNA sequence is given as TGTGCCTGGAGTAAACTAGCGGCCGGGACCCAGTACTTC.